This T cell receptor beta chain emerged from a study of identical twins. General study findings and limits: In drawing conclusions, the study used cross-sectional statistical analysis and did not follow the same donors. Abundant beta clonotypes from cord blood had fewer insertions, unlike memory repertoires, which showed none. Beta out-of-frame twin sharing showed a weaker excess.

This clonotype has more than one count but fewer than ten. The antigen is unknown. One junction end does not reproduce the germline sequence, and a read error may be involved. The germline V gene encodes CDR1 DFQATT and CDR2 SNEGSKA (reference sequence). CDR3 length: 16 amino acids. TCRdb analysed the 5' RACE reads with MiXCR anew, one entry per CDR3 protein. This table holds 350,000 to 500,000 distinct CDR3 sequences, around a sixth found once. The sample consisted of naive T cells sorted from blood. This clonotype originated in a man aged 50-60 years in good health. The V call is TRBV20-1, the J call TRBJ2-1; the match to TRBD2 covers 10 bases. The CDR3 protein is CSARDRLAGDYNEQFF. DNA for the CDR3: TGCAGTGCCAGAGATCGGCTAGCGGGAGACTACAATGAGCAGTTCTTC.